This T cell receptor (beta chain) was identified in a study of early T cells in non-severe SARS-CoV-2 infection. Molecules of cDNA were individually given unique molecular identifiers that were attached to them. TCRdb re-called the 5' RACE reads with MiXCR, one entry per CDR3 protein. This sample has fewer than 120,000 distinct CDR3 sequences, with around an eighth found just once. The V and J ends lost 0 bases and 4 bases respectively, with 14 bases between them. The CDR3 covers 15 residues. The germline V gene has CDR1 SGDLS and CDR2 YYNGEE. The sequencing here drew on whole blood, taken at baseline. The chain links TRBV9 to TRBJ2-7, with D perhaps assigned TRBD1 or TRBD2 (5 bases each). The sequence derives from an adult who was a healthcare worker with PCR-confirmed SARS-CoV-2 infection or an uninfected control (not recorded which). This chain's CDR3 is CASSVEGTGGYEQYF. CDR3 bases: TGTGCCAGCAGCGTAGAAGGGACCGGCGGGTACGAGCAGTACTTC.